These 30 T cell receptor beta chains share one sample of origin, sequenced in a study of blood T cell repertoires in COVID-19. Produced via immunoSEQ multiplex PCR; TCRdb's table is partial and in-frame only. Of 200,000 to 300,000 clones in the sample, around four fifths are singletons; the top ten hold 5% to 7%. The sequencing sample was made of peripheral blood. The receptors stem from a woman aged 60-75 years with active or convalescent COVID-19.

V gene TRBV2 combines with J gene TRBJ2-7, with TRBD2 identical over 8 bases. This CDR3 is built from 14 residues. Unmatched junction bases numbered 6, after V lost 7 bases and J lost 1 base. Germline V lookup: CDR1 SNHLY, CDR2 FYNNEI. For the CDR3, the DNA is TGTGCCAGCAACCCGACTAGCGCTTCCTACGAGCAGTACTTC. Protein sequence: CASNPTSASYEQYF.

V usage is TRBV23-1 and J usage is TRBJ1-1, with TRBD1 as a possible D gene (5 bases). TRBV23-1 carries the ORF label, with uncertain function. The CDR3 runs to 15 residues. Trimming took off 0 bases at V and 1 base at J, with 9 bases between the two ends. CDR3 residues: CASSQSGHKNTEAFF. DNA for the CDR3: TGCGCCAGCAGTCAATCGGGGCACAAGAACACTGAAGCTTTCTTT.

The chain is built from TRBV18 and TRBJ1-6, with 7 bases identical to TRBD1. V gave up 6 bases and J gave up 5 bases; unmatched junction bases: 7. CDR3 length: 15 amino acids. From germline, CDR1 is KGHSH and CDR2 LQKENI. CDR3 DNA sequence: TGTGCCAGCTCCCCCGGGACAGCAAATAATTCACCCCTCCACTTT. Translating it yields CASSPGTANNSPLHF.

J is TRBJ1-1 and V is TRBV6-5; the match to TRBD1 covers 8 bases. CDR1 MNHEY and CDR2 SVGAGI come from the germline V gene. V was clipped by 4 bases and J by 1 base; unmatched bases: 2. The CDR3 consists of 14 residues. The CDR3 is CASSWDRWNTEAFF. The CDR3 coding sequence is TGTGCCAGCAGTTGGGACAGGTGGAACACTGAAGCTTTCTTT.

This clone occurred once. The rearrangement joins TRBV7-9 to TRBJ1-5; possible D gene TRBD1, 5 bases. V lost 3 bases, J lost 3 bases, and 15 bases lay in between. CDR1 and CDR2 (germline): SEHNR, FQNEAQ (reference sequence). The CDR3 consists of 16 residues. The CDR3 sequence: CASSLQAGVVNQPQHF. CDR3 DNA: TGTGCCAGCAGCTTGCAGGCGGGGGTGGTCAATCAGCCCCAGCATTTT.

In this sample, this clone turned up once. The genes are TRBV28 and TRBJ1-2, with 12 bases identical to TRBD1. Per the germline V gene, CDR1 is MDHEN and CDR2 is SYDVKM. Trimming at V came to 4 bases and at J to 3 bases, leaving 12 bases not matched to a gene. This CDR3 region has 18 residues. The CDR3 loop reads CASSSAGTGGFEDYGYTF. The CDR3 DNA sequence: TGTGCCAGCAGTTCAGCCGGGACAGGGGGCTTTGAGGACTATGGCTACACCTTC.

The V call is TRBV19, the J call TRBJ1-1; TRBD1 might be the D (5 bases). From germline, CDR1 is LNHDA and CDR2 SQIVND (reference sequence). CDR3 length: 15 residues. V lost 7 bases and J lost 8, with 23 bases in between. This CDR3 reads CASTSRGGRWEEAFF. CDR3 in DNA: TGTGCCAGTACCTCCCGGGGGGGAAGATGGGAAGAAGCTTTCTTT.

The rearrangement uses TRBV4-1 and TRBJ1-1, with D possibly TRBD1 on 5 matching bases. CDR1 and CDR2 from the germline V gene are MGHRA and YSYEKL. Trimming took 1 base from V and 6 from J, leaving 21 bases between them. The CDR3 runs to 17 residues. The CDR3 nucleotides are TGCGCCAGCAGCCAAGGACTAGGGACTCGGAGAGTCGCTGAAGCTTTCTTT. Amino acid sequence: CASSQGLGTRRVAEAFF.

This chain links TRBV2 with TRBJ2-7; 15 bases agree with TRBD2. The CDR3 is 19 residues long. Germline CDR1 reads SNHLY; CDR2 reads FYNNEI. The trim removed 0 bases at V and 2 bases at J, leaving 8 bases unmatched. The CDR3 loop reads CASSEAPGLAGGTPYEQYF. The DNA for the CDR3 is TGTGCCAGCAGTGAAGCGCCGGGACTAGCGGGAGGAACCCCCTACGAGCAGTACTTC.

V and J are TRBV29-1 and TRBJ1-1; possible D gene TRBD1, 6 bases. V shed 4 bases and J shed 3 bases, with 9 bases lying between them. The germline V gene has CDR1 SQVTM and CDR2 ANQGSEA. The CDR3 runs 12 residues. The CDR3 protein is CSVGAGDTEAFF. In DNA, the CDR3 is TGCAGCGTTGGGGCAGGGGACACTGAAGCTTTCTTT.

This clone was observed a handful of times. The chain recombines TRBV27 with TRBJ1-2; 12 positions match TRBD1. This CDR3 contains 15 residues. Germline lookup yields CDR1 MNHEY and CDR2 SMNVEV (reference sequence). Germline trimming cut 3 bases from V and 7 bases from J; bases unmatched to any gene: 6. The DNA for the CDR3 is TGTGCCAGCAGTTTCTCGGGACAGGGGGCAGGTGGCTACACCTTC. This sequence encodes CASSFSGQGAGGYTF.

The CDR3, as DNA: TGTGCCAGTTCGGAGGGGTTTGGCTACACCTTC. Protein sequence: CASSEGFGYTF. V gene TRBV19 combines with J gene TRBJ1-2, with D possibly TRBD1 on 5 matching bases. There are 11 residues in the CDR3. Germline V lookup: CDR1 LNHDA, CDR2 SQIVND (reference sequence). Between the trimmed V and J ends, which lost 8 bases and 7 bases, there was a span of 11 bases.

The CDR3 nucleotides are TGTGCCAGCAGCGCACCGGGACAGGGGTACACAGATACGCAGTATTTT. Translating it yields CASSAPGQGYTDTQYF. The chain carries TRBV27 and TRBJ2-3, with 10 bases identical to TRBD1. V shed 6 bases and J 2 bases; nucleotides not matched to a gene: 8. The germline V gene has CDR1 MNHEY and CDR2 SMNVEV (reference sequence). This CDR3 is built from 16 residues.

The rearrangement uses TRBV18 and TRBJ2-1, with TRBD1 identical over 10 bases. The CDR3 is made up of 18 amino acids. Germline trimming cut 3 bases from V and 7 bases from J; bases unmatched to any gene: 15. Germline V CDR1 and CDR2: KGHSH, LQKENI. CDR3 nucleotide sequence: TGTGCCAGCTCACCCCTGCCAAGACAGGGGGCCAACCAAAATGAGCAGTTCTTC. This codes for CASSPLPRQGANQNEQFF.

The chain combines TRBV5-5 with TRBJ2-5; D unclear. CDR3 size: 14 residues. In germline, CDR1 is SGHKS, CDR2 YYEKEE (reference sequence). V was clipped by 5 bases and J by 1 base, with 12 bases between them. In DNA, the CDR3 is TGTGCCAGCAGGGGCCACCCGTCCCAAGAGACCCAGTACTTC. It translates to CASRGHPSQETQYF.

The rearrangement links TRBV19 to TRBJ1-4; D is perhaps TRBD1 (5 bases). The length of the CDR3 is 15 residues. Germline values: CDR1 LNHDA, CDR2 SQIVND (reference sequence). V was clipped by 3 bases and J by 3 bases, with 11 bases between them. DNA for the CDR3: TGTGCCAGTAGTATCAGCAGGGTAGCTAATGAAAAACTGTTTTTT. Protein sequence: CASSISRVANEKLFF.

This chain links TRBV27 with TRBJ2-1, with 7 bases lining up with TRBD1. CDR1 and CDR2 from the germline V gene are MNHEY and SMNVEV (reference sequence). The CDR3 extends over 13 amino acids. Unmatched junction bases numbered 9, after V lost 7 bases and J lost 9 bases. The CDR3 spells CASKKDRASEQFF. The CDR3 bases are TGTGCCAGCAAAAAAGACAGGGCTAGTGAGCAGTTCTTC.

This clone was detected a few times. The CDR3 coding sequence is TGCGCCAGCAGTGAGAACAGAGACACCGGGGAGCTGTTTTTT. It specifies CASSENRDTGELFF. V is TRBV10-1 and J is TRBJ2-2; D gene uncertain. CDR3 length: 14 residues. Trimming pared 2 bases from V and 3 bases from J, leaving 7 bases between. Looked up from germline, CDR1 is WNHNN and CDR2 is SYGVQD (reference sequence).

The chain is built from TRBV7-9 and TRBJ1-1; the match to TRBD1 covers 10 bases. This CDR3 contains 16 residues. V lost 1 base and J lost 5; bases outside the gene matches: 7. Germline-derived CDR1 and CDR2 are SEHNR and FQNEAQ (reference sequence). The CDR3 here is CASSLGPTGGNTEAFF. CDR3 nucleotides: TGTGCCAGCAGCTTAGGCCCGACAGGGGGCAATACTGAAGCTTTCTTT.

The V gene is TRBV27, the J gene TRBJ1-6; 7 nucleotides line up with TRBD1. The CDR3 loop spans 19 amino acids. Germline values: CDR1 MNHEY, CDR2 SMNVEV (reference sequence). V lost 5 bases and J lost 2; bases outside the gene matches: 15. CDR3 DNA: TGTGCCAGCAGTATGTACGGGACAGACCACCTTCCCTATAATTCACCCCTCCACTTT. Residues: CASSMYGTDHLPYNSPLHF.

CDR3 region: CASKTSGTDTQYF. The CDR3 coding sequence is TGTGCCAGCAAGACTAGCGGGACAGATACGCAGTATTTT. The chain uses TRBV5-5 and TRBJ2-3; TRBD2 agrees at 10 bases. V trimming: 6 bases; J trimming: 3 bases; junction bases outside the gene matches: 1. The CDR3 contains 13 residues. The germline gives CDR1 SGHKS, CDR2 YYEKEE (reference sequence).

The genes are TRBV5-1 and TRBJ2-3; TRBD2 is a possible D gene (5 bases). CDR1 and CDR2 (germline): SGHRS, YFSETQ. The CDR3 is 14 residues long. The V gene lost 1 base and the J gene lost 7 bases, with 13 bases spanning the gap. CDR3: CASSLSGDSNTQYF. The CDR3 DNA sequence: TGCGCCAGCAGCTTGAGCGGAGATAGCAATACGCAGTATTTT.

Remarks on this clone: This same CDR3 is encoded by further DNA sequences in the sample. This chain joins TRBV18 and TRBJ2-6; D ambiguous. The ends were cut back, 3 bases at V and 0 bases at J, with 3 bases in the middle. Germline lookup yields CDR1 KGHSH and CDR2 LQKENI. The CDR3 extends over 14 amino acids. CDR3 nucleotide sequence: TGTGCCAGCTCACCCCTCTCTGGGGCCAACGTCCTGACTTTC. It specifies CASSPLSGANVLTF.

The DNA for the CDR3 is TGCGCCAGCAGCTTGGGTCTCGGGAGCGGGGGAGAGACCCAGTACTTC. Protein: CASSLGLGSGGETQYF. The J gene is TRBJ2-5, the V gene TRBV5-1; TRBD2 matches at 8 bases. Germline V gene data show CDR1 as SGHRS and CDR2 as YFSETQ. The CDR3 spans 16 residues. Unmatched junction bases numbered 8, after V lost 0 bases and J lost 4 bases.

The chain employs TRBV2 and TRBJ1-4; 7 nucleotides agree with TRBD1. The germline CDR1 and CDR2 sequences are SNHLY and FYNNEI. V dropped 4 bases and J dropped 6; count of bases not matched to a gene: 2. This CDR3 is 13 amino acids long. This CDR3 is CASSGQGYEKLFF. The CDR3 DNA is TGTGCCAGCAGTGGACAGGGTTATGAAAAACTGTTTTTT.

This sequence joins TRBV7-9 and TRBJ1-2; tentative D call: TRBD1 (6 bases). Germline V gene lookup returns CDR1 SEHNR and CDR2 FQNEAQ (reference sequence). The CDR3 runs to 16 residues. Between the trimmed V and J ends, which lost 5 bases and 4 bases, there was a span of 20 bases. This CDR3 reads CASSPWKGGQGYGYTF. CDR3 nucleotides: TGTGCCAGCAGCCCTTGGAAGGGGGGGCAAGGCTATGGCTACACCTTC.

The chain couples TRBV6-5 to TRBJ1-3; 8 nucleotides line up with TRBD1. CDR1 and CDR2 from the germline V gene are MNHEY and SVGAGI. V trimming: 4 bases; J trimming: 2 bases; junction bases outside the gene matches: 7. The CDR3 has 16 amino acids. This CDR3 reads CASSFGQGNAGNTIYF. CDR3 nucleotide sequence: TGTGCCAGCAGTTTCGGACAGGGAAATGCTGGAAACACCATATATTTT.

This clone showed up just a few times. This rearrangement joins TRBV30 to TRBJ1-6, with D unresolved. The germline V and J ends were trimmed by 2 bases and 8 bases, with 10 bases remaining between them. Germline-derived CDR1 and CDR2 are GTSNPN and SVGIG (reference sequence). The CDR3 totals 13 residues. The CDR3 DNA is TGTGCCTGGAGTATTACACGGGATTCACCCCTCCACTTT. Translation: CAWSITRDSPLHF.

V and J are TRBV15 and TRBJ2-1; TRBD1 matches at 8 bases. The CDR3 contains 15 residues. V was clipped by 4 bases and J by 2 bases; unmatched bases: 4. Germline V CDR1 and CDR2: LNHNV, YYDKDF (reference sequence). DNA of the CDR3: TGTGCCACCAGCAAGACAGGGGACCCCTACAATGAGCAGTTCTTC. Translation: CATSKTGDPYNEQFF. Looking up the rest from reference TRBV15 and TRBJ2-1 gives the full variable domain: DAMVIQNPRYQVTQFGKPVTLSCSQTLNHNVMYWYQQKSSQAPKLLFHYYDKDFNNEADTPDNFQSRRPNTSFCFLDIRSPGLGDTAMYLCATSKTGDPYNEQFFGPGTRLTVL.

This rearrangement joins TRBV27 to TRBJ2-7, with 7 bases aligning to TRBD1. Germline loops: CDR1 MNHEY, CDR2 SMNVEV (reference sequence). The CDR3 is made up of 14 amino acids. The V and J ends lost 3 bases and 4 bases, in that order; junction bases with no gene match: 6. CDR3 sequence: CASSFRGQTYEQYF. The CDR3 DNA sequence: TGTGCCAGCAGTTTCAGGGGACAGACTTACGAGCAGTACTTC.